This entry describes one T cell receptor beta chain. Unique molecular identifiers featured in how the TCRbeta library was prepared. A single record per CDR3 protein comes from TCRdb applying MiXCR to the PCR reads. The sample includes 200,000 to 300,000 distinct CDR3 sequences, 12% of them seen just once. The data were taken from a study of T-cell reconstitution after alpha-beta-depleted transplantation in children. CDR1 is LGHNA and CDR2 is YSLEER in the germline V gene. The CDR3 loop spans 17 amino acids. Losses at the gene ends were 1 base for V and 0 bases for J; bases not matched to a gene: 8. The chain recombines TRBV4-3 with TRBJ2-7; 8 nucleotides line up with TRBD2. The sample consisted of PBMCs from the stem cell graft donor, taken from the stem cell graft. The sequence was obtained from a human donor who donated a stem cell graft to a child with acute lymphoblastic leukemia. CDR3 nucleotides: TGCGCCAGCAGCCAAGGGGCGGGGGGACCTAGCTCCTACGAGCAGTACTTC. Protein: CASSQGAGGPSSYEQYF.